This is a list of T cell receptor beta chains from one sample in a study of control samples from healthy donors and cancer patients. Using immunoSEQ multiplex PCR, the repertoire was profiled, and TCRdb retains in-frame clones only, with some absent. The sample lists 150,000 or so clones, around 94% occurring once. Sequencing input: blood. The receptors come from a man aged 35 to 55 in good health. Both conserved end residues are part of each CDR3. A D gene is named only where the DNA matches it firmly. The size entry is marked missing in some rows and otherwise reads once, few, many or a size class.

V gene	J gene	clone size	CDR3 length	D gene	CDR3 protein	CDR3 DNA
TRBV27	TRBJ2-7	NA	15	NA	CASSSPGVADYEQYF	TGTGCCAGCAGTTCACCCGGGGTAGCGGACTACGAGCAGTACTTC
TRBV27	TRBJ1-1	NA	16	NA	CASSPYDTVLNTEAFF	TGTGCCAGCAGTCCCTATGACACCGTATTGAACACTGAAGCTTTCTTT
TRBV18	TRBJ2-2	NA	13	NA	CASSGQNTGELFF	TGTGCCAGCTCCGGTCAGAACACCGGGGAGCTGTTTTTT
TRBV12-3/TRBV12-4	TRBJ1-1	NA	11	NA	CASSLGREAFF	TGTGCCAGCAGTTTAGGGCGTGAAGCTTTCTTT
TRBV9	TRBJ1-6	NA	17	NA	CASSGRTGALGNSPLHF	TGTGCCAGCAGCGGCCGGACCGGTGCCCTTGGGAATTCACCCCTCCACTTT
TRBV14	TRBJ2-7	NA	15	NA	CASSPDRIFSYEQYF	TGTGCCAGCAGCCCTGACAGGATTTTTTCCTACGAGCAGTACTTC
TRBV6-1	TRBJ1-1	once	20	NA	CASSERGYGEAIRMNTEAFF	TGTGCCAGCAGTGAAAGGGGGTACGGTGAGGCGATCCGTATGAACACTGAAGCTTTCTTT
TRBV7-2	TRBJ2-7	NA	16	TRBD2	CASSFYTSGRSYEQYF	TGTGCCAGCAGCTTCTATACTAGCGGGAGAAGCTACGAGCAGTACTTC
TRBV6-5	TRBJ2-1	NA	16	TRBD2	CASSYTLAGGLNEQFF	TGTGCCAGCAGTTATACTTTAGCGGGGGGGCTGAATGAGCAGTTCTTC
TRBV3-1/TRBV3-2	TRBJ1-1	NA	16	TRBD1	CASSQAGGYANTEAFF	TGTGCCAGCAGCCAAGCAGGGGGCTACGCGAACACTGAAGCTTTCTTT
TRBV28	TRBJ1-1	NA	15	NA	CASSVTGLQFTEAFF	TGTGCCAGCAGCGTAACAGGGCTTCAATTCACTGAAGCTTTCTTT
TRBV6-2/TRBV6-3	TRBJ2-1	NA	13	NA	CASSLGDSNEQFF	TGTGCCAGCAGTTTAGGAGACAGCAATGAGCAGTTCTTC
TRBV5-6	TRBJ2-7	NA	16	NA	CASGLERDAPRYEQYF	TGTGCCAGCGGACTTGAAAGGGACGCACCCCGGTACGAGCAGTACTTC
TRBV5-5	TRBJ1-5	once	13	NA	CASSFTSNQPQHF	TGTGCCAGCAGCTTCACAAGCAATCAGCCCCAGCATTTT
TRBV12-3/TRBV12-4	TRBJ1-5	NA	13	NA	CASSFRVRQPQHF	TGTGCCAGCAGTTTTCGGGTCCGGCAGCCCCAGCATTTT
TRBV24-1	TRBJ1-3	NA	13	NA	CATQGLAGNTIYF	TGTGCCACGCAGGGTCTAGCTGGAAACACCATATATTTT
TRBV15	TRBJ2-5	NA	16	TRBD2	CATSSPGTSDKETQYF	TGTGCCACCAGCAGCCCCGGGACTAGCGATAAAGAGACCCAGTACTTC
TRBV18	TRBJ2-5	NA	14	TRBD1	CASSPHGTEETQYF	TGTGCCAGCTCACCTCACGGGACAGAAGAGACCCAGTACTTC
TRBV7-9	TRBJ1-3	NA	15	TRBD1	CASTLPPGGGNTIYF	TGTGCCAGCACCTTACCCCCAGGGGGTGGAAACACCATATATTTT
TRBV7-9	TRBJ2-5	NA	13	NA	CASSWGRKETQYF	TGTGCCAGCAGCTGGGGCAGAAAAGAGACCCAGTACTTC
TRBV5-5	TRBJ2-3	NA	16	TRBD2	CASSLFSGGRTDTQYF	TGTGCCAGCAGCTTATTCTCGGGGGGACGCACAGATACGCAGTATTTT
TRBV5-1	TRBJ2-2	NA	16	NA	CASSLLGAWNTGELFF	TGCGCCAGCAGCTTGCTCGGGGCCTGGAACACCGGGGAGCTGTTTTTT
TRBV5-6	TRBJ1-2	NA	13	NA	CASRDGDVYGYTF	TGTGCCAGCAGGGACGGGGACGTATATGGCTACACCTTC
TRBV5-1	TRBJ2-7	NA	14	TRBD1	CASSPLGQAYEQYF	TGCGCCAGCAGCCCCCTAGGACAGGCCTACGAGCAGTACTTC
TRBV7-6	TRBJ1-6	NA	15	NA	CASSLGGLPNSPLHF	TGTGCCAGCAGCTTAGGAGGACTACCCAATTCACCCCTCCACTTT
TRBV7-3	TRBJ2-1	NA	15	TRBD1	CASSLTGGFGNEQFF	TGTGCCAGCAGTTTGACAGGGGGATTTGGCAATGAGCAGTTCTTC
TRBV6-5	TRBJ1-6	NA	16	NA	CASSYDRLSYNSPLHF	TGTGCCAGCAGTTACGACAGGCTTTCCTATAATTCACCCCTCCACTTT
TRBV6-2/TRBV6-3	TRBJ2-7	NA	14	NA	CASSYTEVGYEQYF	TGTGCCAGCAGTTACACGGAGGTTGGCTACGAGCAGTACTTC
TRBV9	TRBJ2-1	NA	19	TRBD2	CASSPRTSGRPNPYNEQFF	TGTGCCAGCAGCCCACGGACTAGCGGTCGACCCAACCCCTACAATGAGCAGTTCTTC
TRBV20-1	TRBJ2-7	NA	11	NA	CSARDLWEQYF	TGCAGTGCTAGAGATCTCTGGGAGCAGTACTTC
TRBV5-5	TRBJ1-2	NA	14	TRBD1	CASSQNRGQGGYTF	TGTGCCAGCAGCCAAAACAGGGGGCAGGGTGGCTACACCTTC